A selection of T cell receptor beta chains follows, all from one sample in a study of STAT5B mutations in CD4+ large granular lymphocyte leukemia. Generated by immunoSEQ multiplex PCR, the TCRdb table keeps only in-frame clones and is missing some. This table holds about 35,000 clones, roughly four fifths found once. Sequencing was carried out using CD4+ T cells from blood buffy coats. These TCRs come from a human donor in good health. Each CDR3 is given with its conserved first and last residue. A D gene is named only where the DNA matches it firmly. Only some rows state a clone size, as once, few, many or a class for expanded clones.

>TRBV5-1|TRBD2|TRBJ2-7|NA
TGCGCCAGCGGGGGCAAGCGGGGGAGCGTCTACGAGCAGTACTTC
CASGGKRGSVYEQYF
>TRBV29-1|TRBD1|TRBJ2-3|NA
TGCAGCGTTCTCCAGGGGGACAGTCTCACAGATACGCAGTATTTT
CSVLQGDSLTDTQYF
>TRBV6-5|NA|TRBJ2-7|once
TGTGCCAGCAGTTACTTAACGGAAAGAGGCGAGCAGTACTTC
CASSYLTERGEQYF
>TRBV10-3|NA|TRBJ2-5|once
TGTGCCATCAGTGAGTCGAGGTCTCCAGGGGAGACCCAGTACTTC
CAISESRSPGETQYF
>TRBV2|NA|TRBJ1-1|few
TGTGCCAGCAGTGAGATAGGGATGGGCACTGAAGCTTTCTTT
CASSEIGMGTEAFF
>TRBV9|TRBD2|TRBJ2-3|once
TGTGCCAGCAGCGTAGTAGAGACTAGCGGGAGAGTCACGCAGTATTTT
CASSVVETSGRVTQYF
>TRBV5-5|NA|TRBJ2-5|few
TGTGCCAGCTCCCCGGGGGCCCTAAGGCAAGAGACCCAGTACTTC
CASSPGALRQETQYF
>TRBV6-5|TRBD1|TRBJ1-2|NA
TGTGCCAGCAGTTACTCTGACAGGGGCGGCTATGGCTACACCTTC
CASSYSDRGGYGYTF
>TRBV5-1|NA|TRBJ1-2|NA
TGCGCCAGCAGCTTGGCCGGACAGTTAAACTATGGCTACACCTTC
CASSLAGQLNYGYTF
>TRBV29-1|NA|TRBJ2-1|NA
TGCAGCGGGGAGGGGGCGGTGGGGAATGAGCAGTTCTTC
CSGEGAVGNEQFF